These 27 T cell receptor beta chains originate from one sample sequenced in a study of shared clonotypes between healthy human individuals. Produced via immunoSEQ multiplex PCR; TCRdb's table is partial and in-frame only. The table lists over 1.4 million clones, around 97% of them singletons. Material for sequencing was naive CD4+ T cells sorted from blood. Subset of the sample: CD45RA+ positively selected. The receptors were sampled from a man aged 25-45 years in good health.

The rearrangement uses TRBV10-3 and TRBJ2-1; the match to TRBD2 covers 10 bases. The germline gives CDR1 ENHRY, CDR2 SYGVKD. V lost 3 bases and J lost 1; bases outside the gene matches: 6. The CDR3 loop spans 17 amino acids. The chain's CDR3 is CAISDPSGSSSYNEQFF. In DNA form, the CDR3 reads TGTGCCATCAGTGACCCTAGCGGGAGTAGTTCCTACAATGAGCAGTTCTTC.

This CDR3 reads CASSGGLAGAGQYF. Here the CDR3 DNA reads TGTGCCAGCAGCGGGGGACTAGCGGGAGCTGGGCAGTACTTC. The J gene is TRBJ2-7, the V gene TRBV27; TRBD2 matches at 14 bases. Germline V gives CDR1 MNHEY, CDR2 SMNVEV (reference sequence). J was trimmed by 9 bases and V by 6 bases; bases with no gene match: 7. The CDR3 contains 14 residues.

As to this clone: This sample includes further DNA sequences coding for the same CDR3. This rearrangement joins TRBV28 to TRBJ2-7; perhaps TRBD1 as D (5 bases). The V gene's germline CDR1 is MDHEN and CDR2 SYDVKM. This CDR3 comprises 11 residues. Trimming cost V 3 bases and J 7 bases, with 7 bases left between them. The CDR3 sequence: CASSFKGEQYF. For the CDR3, the DNA is TGTGCCAGCAGTTTTAAGGGGGAGCAGTACTTC.

About this clone: Other nucleotide sequences from this sample produce the same CDR3. The rearrangement uses TRBV28 and TRBJ2-7; possibly TRBD2 for D (6 bases). This CDR3 has 13 residues. Trimming removed 3 bases from V and 7 bases from J, with 13 bases in between. Per germline, CDR1 MDHEN and CDR2 SYDVKM. CDR3 region: CASSLLGAGEQYF. In DNA form, the CDR3 reads TGTGCCAGCAGTTTGTTAGGGGCGGGGGAGCAGTACTTC.

This clone was detected a few times. V usage is TRBV7-8 and J usage is TRBJ1-2, with 8 bases fitting TRBD1. Unmatched junction bases numbered 7, after V lost 3 bases and J lost 4 bases. The CDR3 extends over 15 amino acids. Per the germline V gene, CDR1 is SGHVS and CDR2 is FQNEAQ. The CDR3 loop reads CASSLAGQGGYGYTF. The DNA of the CDR3 is TGTGCCAGCAGCTTGGCCGGACAGGGAGGCTATGGCTACACCTTC.

The chain is built from TRBV28 and TRBJ1-3; 9 bases agree with TRBD1. Germline CDR1 reads MDHEN; CDR2 reads SYDVKM. The CDR3 has 16 residues. With 1 base clipped from V and 5 bases from J, the junction kept 6 bases outside the gene matches. CDR3 bases: TGTGCCAGCAGTTTATTGACAGGGGGTGGGAGAAACACCATATATTTT. It specifies CASSLLTGGGRNTIYF.

J is TRBJ2-1 and V is TRBV19; 10 bases agree with TRBD2. This CDR3 is built from 17 residues. V lost 5 bases and J lost 0; bases outside the gene matches: 7. The germline V gene has CDR1 LNHDA and CDR2 SQIVND (reference sequence). The CDR3 loop reads CASSPSPSGSSYNEQFF. In DNA, the CDR3 is TGTGCCAGTAGTCCGTCTCCTAGCGGGAGCTCCTACAATGAGCAGTTCTTC.

This clone was observed a single time. The chain has TRBV9 and TRBJ2-1; D assignment may be TRBD1 or TRBD2 (5 bases each). CDR1 SGDLS and CDR2 YYNGEE come from the germline V gene. This CDR3 contains 14 residues. Between the trimmed V and J ends, which lost 2 bases and 15 bases, there was a span of 21 bases. CDR3 nucleotides: TGTGCCAGCAGCGTCGCCGGGACCCCGGGCTTGCTGTTCTTC. The encoded protein is CASSVAGTPGLLFF.

The table lists this clone with a count of one. Compared with germline, one end of the junction differs, possibly owing to a read error. V is TRBV7-9 and J is TRBJ2-7; D may be TRBD2 (7 bases). The CDR3 contains 16 residues. The germline CDR1 and CDR2 sequences are SEHNR and FQNEAQ (reference sequence). CDR3 DNA sequence: TGTGCCAGCAGCCTAGCACAGGGAGGGTTCTCCTACGAGCAGTACTTC. This sequence encodes CASSLAQGGFSYEQYF.

This chain links TRBV28 with TRBJ2-1; tentative D call: TRBD1 (6 bases). The CDR3 has 13 amino acids. The V gene lost 8 bases and the J gene lost 5 bases, with 13 bases spanning the gap. From germline, CDR1 is MDHEN and CDR2 SYDVKM. The CDR3 nucleotides are TGTGCCAGCCACGGGACACCCAACAATGAGCAGTTCTTC. It specifies CASHGTPNNEQFF.

This chain joins TRBV27 and TRBJ2-5; D is unclear. The CDR3 is 11 residues long. Trimming removed 7 bases from V and 14 bases from J, with 17 bases in between. Germline V gene lookup returns CDR1 MNHEY and CDR2 SMNVEV (reference sequence). CDR3 amino acids: CASNTSHSSYF. The CDR3 bases are TGTGCCAGCAATACCTCCCACTCCTCTTACTTC.

The chain carries TRBV5-1 and TRBJ1-2, with 7 nucleotides matching TRBD1. The CDR3 is made up of 14 amino acids. J gave up 1 base and V 5 bases, and 5 bases lay outside the gene matches. Germline V lookup: CDR1 SGHRS, CDR2 YFSETQ. The CDR3 nucleotides are TGCGCCAGCAGTCCGGACAGGATTAACTATGGCTACACCTTC. It yields the protein CASSPDRINYGYTF.

This sequence joins TRBV6-5 and TRBJ1-1; D not certain. Germline CDR1 and CDR2: MNHEY and SVGAGI. V gave up 5 bases and J gave up 4 bases, with 14 bases separating them. This CDR3 contains 14 residues. This chain's CDR3 is CASSRAGAGTEAFF. CDR3 DNA: TGTGCCAGCAGTCGGGCGGGAGCTGGCACTGAAGCTTTCTTT.

J is TRBJ1-4 and V is TRBV28; 10 bases map to TRBD1. Unmatched junction bases numbered 14, after V lost 8 bases and J lost 8 bases. The CDR3 is 16 amino acids. Looked up from germline, CDR1 is MDHEN and CDR2 is SYDVKM. CDR3 protein: CASANTPGQGWEKLFF. In DNA form, the CDR3 reads TGTGCCAGCGCCAACACCCCGGGACAGGGGTGGGAAAAACTGTTTTTT. Looking up the rest from reference TRBV28 and TRBJ1-4 gives the full variable domain: DVKVTQSSRYLVKRTGEKVFLECVQDMDHENMFWYRQDPGLGLRLIYFSYDVKMKEKGDIPEGYSVSREKKERFSLILESASTNQTSMYLCASANTPGQGWEKLFFGSGTQLSVL.

The chain couples TRBV7-6 to TRBJ2-3, with 8 bases matching TRBD1. V shed 4 bases, J shed 4 bases, and the junction held 10 bases outside the gene matches. The germline V gene has CDR1 SGHVS and CDR2 FNYEAQ. The length of the CDR3 is 16 residues. This CDR3 is CASSSTDRGYPDTQYF. The CDR3 DNA follows: TGTGCCAGCAGCTCTACCGACAGGGGATACCCAGATACGCAGTATTTT.

This chain connects TRBV6-5 to TRBJ1-1, with D perhaps TRBD1 (5 bases). The CDR3 totals 15 residues. V was pared by 0 bases and J by 5 bases, with 13 bases between. Germline CDR1 MNHEY, CDR2 SVGAGI. CDR3 DNA sequence: TGTGCCAGCAGTTACTCTTTCCAGGGAGGGACTGAAGCTTTCTTT. Amino acids: CASSYSFQGGTEAFF.

The V gene is TRBV29-1, the J gene TRBJ2-7, with D uncertain. The germline gives CDR1 SQVTM, CDR2 ANQGSEA. The CDR3 length is 12 residues. Trimming cost V 6 bases and J 5 bases, with 14 bases left between them. CDR3 residues: CSVQPTPDEQYF. The CDR3 coding sequence is TGCAGCGTCCAGCCTACCCCCGACGAGCAGTACTTC.

This chain connects TRBV15 to TRBJ2-2, with 9 bases lining up with TRBD1. CDR1 and CDR2 from the germline V gene are LNHNV and YYDKDF (reference sequence). The ends lost 0 bases at V and 5 bases at J; junction bases unmatched: 4. The CDR3 length is 16 residues. Here the CDR3 reads CATSRDPGQGTGELFF. CDR3 DNA sequence: TGTGCCACCAGCAGAGATCCGGGACAGGGTACCGGGGAGCTGTTTTTT.

CDR3 coding DNA: TGTGCCAGCAGCCCCGGTTCCTGGGATGAGCAGTTCTTC. It specifies CASSPGSWDEQFF. J is TRBJ2-1 and V is TRBV7-3; no reliable D call. With 5 bases removed from V and 8 bases from J, the gap between germline ends came to 13 bases. Per the germline V gene, CDR1 is SGHTA and CDR2 is FQGTGA. This CDR3 has 13 amino acids.

The V and J genes are TRBV6-6 and TRBJ1-2, with D possibly being TRBD1 (5 bases). The germline V gene encodes CDR1 MNHNY and CDR2 SVGAGI (reference sequence). The CDR3 spans 13 residues. Trimming shortened V by 2 bases and J by 8 bases, and 12 bases separated the two germline ends. CDR3 sequence: CASSYGGARGYTF. DNA for the CDR3: TGTGCCAGCAGTTACGGCGGGGCACGGGGCTACACCTTC.

The rearrangement uses TRBV9 and TRBJ2-7, with D perhaps TRBD1 (5 bases). This CDR3 region has 14 residues. V dropped 0 bases and J dropped 0 bases, with 7 bases sitting between them. CDR1 and CDR2 from the germline V gene are SGDLS and YYNGEE. The CDR3: CASSVGTYSYEQYF. CDR3 sequence (DNA): TGTGCCAGCAGCGTAGGGACATACTCCTACGAGCAGTACTTC.

This sequence joins TRBV2 and TRBJ2-7; TRBD2 matches at 14 bases. Per germline, CDR1 SNHLY and CDR2 FYNNEI. CDR3 length: 15 residues. Germline trimming cut 3 bases from V and 12 bases from J; bases unmatched to any gene: 10. CDR3 in amino acids: CASSEGLGLAGDLYF. The CDR3 DNA sequence: TGTGCCAGCAGTGAGGGGTTGGGACTAGCGGGAGATCTGTACTTC.

The rearrangement uses TRBV7-2 and TRBJ2-1; D gene unclear. Trimming left V 5 bases short and J 0 bases short, with 14 bases between. The CDR3 runs to 16 residues. Germline CDR1 reads SGHTA; CDR2 reads FQGNSA. Here the CDR3 DNA reads TGTGCCAGCAGCCGGAGACTGCGGAGCTCCTACAATGAGCAGTTCTTC. Protein product: CASSRRLRSSYNEQFF.

The chain is built from TRBV2 and TRBJ2-5; D not certain. Germline V CDR1 and CDR2: SNHLY, FYNNEI. The V and J ends lost 4 bases and 4 bases respectively, with 10 bases between them. This CDR3 is 13 amino acids long. CDR3 nucleotide sequence: TGTGCCAGCAGTGGATCGGCCGGAGAGACCCAGTACTTC. It codes for CASSGSAGETQYF.

CDR3 sequence: CASSLDLAGGLSYNEQFF. CDR3 DNA: TGTGCCAGCAGCTTAGATCTAGCGGGAGGGTTATCCTACAATGAGCAGTTCTTC. The chain employs TRBV7-9 and TRBJ2-1; the match to TRBD2 covers 12 bases. Germline V CDR1 and CDR2: SEHNR, FQNEAQ (reference sequence). The CDR3 has 18 residues. After removal of 1 base from V and 1 base from J, the junction contained 5 bases not matched to a gene.

The chain is built from TRBV29-1 and TRBJ2-7; D is undetermined. V lost 4 bases, J lost 0 bases, and 10 bases lay in between. The CDR3 spans 13 residues. Germline CDR1 is SQVTM and CDR2 is ANQGSEA. CDR3 DNA sequence: TGCAGCGTTGCCGAAAGAAGCTCCTACGAGCAGTACTTC. It is translated as CSVAERSSYEQYF.

Concerning this clone: In the same sample, other DNA sequences code for this CDR3. The V call is TRBV7-9, the J call TRBJ1-3; D ambiguous. The germline V gene encodes CDR1 SEHNR and CDR2 FQNEAQ (reference sequence). V shed 1 base and J shed 0 bases, with 7 bases lying between them. The CDR3 covers 15 residues. This chain's CDR3 is CASSLGRASGNTIYF. The CDR3 DNA reads as TGTGCCAGCAGCTTAGGACGGGCCTCTGGAAACACCATATATTTT. Filled out from reference TRBV7-9 and TRBJ1-3, the complete variable domain reads DTGVSQNPRHKITKRGQNVTFRCDPISEHNRLYWYRQTLGQGPEFLTYFQNEAQLEKSRLLSDRFSAERPKGSFSTLEIQRTEQGDSAMYLCASSLGRASGNTIYFGEGSWLTVV.